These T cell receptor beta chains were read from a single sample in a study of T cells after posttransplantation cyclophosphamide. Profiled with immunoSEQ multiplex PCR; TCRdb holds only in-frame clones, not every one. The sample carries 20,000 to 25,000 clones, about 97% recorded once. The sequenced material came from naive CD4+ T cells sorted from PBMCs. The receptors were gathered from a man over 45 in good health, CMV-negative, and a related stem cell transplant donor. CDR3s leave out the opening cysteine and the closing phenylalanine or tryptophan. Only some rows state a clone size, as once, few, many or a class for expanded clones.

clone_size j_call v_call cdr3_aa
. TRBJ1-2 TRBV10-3 AISGLGQGGRPYYGYT
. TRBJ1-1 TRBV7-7 ASSPSQGKGDAF
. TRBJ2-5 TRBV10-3 AIKASGGPGETQY
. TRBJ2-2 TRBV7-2 ASSPQNTGELF
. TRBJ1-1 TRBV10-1 ASSEGSSEAF
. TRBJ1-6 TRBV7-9 ASSFSTGPNSPLH
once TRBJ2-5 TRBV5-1 ASSLGEPMETQY
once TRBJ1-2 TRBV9 ASSVPPWGGDYGYT
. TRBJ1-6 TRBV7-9 ASSKQGTENSPLH
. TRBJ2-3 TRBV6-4 ASSVNGASTDTQY
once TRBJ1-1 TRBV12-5 ASARGPNTEAF
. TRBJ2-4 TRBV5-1 ASRPVAGGPDIQY
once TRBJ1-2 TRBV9 ASSVGAGAYGYT
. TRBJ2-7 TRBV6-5 ASSTGTATYEQY
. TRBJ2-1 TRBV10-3 AISREGTKNEQF
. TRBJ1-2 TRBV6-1 ASNARANYGYT
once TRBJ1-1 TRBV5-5 ASSEYTEAF
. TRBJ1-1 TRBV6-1 AGGPLANTEAF
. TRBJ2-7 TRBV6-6 ASSQPGTSYEQY
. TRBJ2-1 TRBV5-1 ASSQRQGDNEQF
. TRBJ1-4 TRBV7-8 ASSRDRGSEKLF
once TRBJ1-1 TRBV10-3 AIRTQGPEAF
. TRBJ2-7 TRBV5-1 ASSLVAHGDFSYEQY
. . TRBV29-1 SVGGHGYEQY
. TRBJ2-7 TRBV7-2 ASSFDSSYEQY
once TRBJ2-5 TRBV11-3 ASSSRGPQETQY
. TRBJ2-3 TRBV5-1 ASSYLAGGNTDTQY
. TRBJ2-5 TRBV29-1 SAYSVDSQETQY
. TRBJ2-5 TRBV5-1 ASSLGQGAWETQY
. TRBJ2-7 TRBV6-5 ASSYSGTSGSYEQY
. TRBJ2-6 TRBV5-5 ASSFLSSGANVLT
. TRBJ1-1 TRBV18 ASSPVDSSTLNTEAF
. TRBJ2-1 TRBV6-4 ASSKGLAGTGYNEQF
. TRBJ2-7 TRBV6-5 ASSYSGVQHYEQY
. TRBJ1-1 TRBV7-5 ARSCSSADTNTEAF
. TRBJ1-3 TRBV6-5 ASARAASSGNTIY
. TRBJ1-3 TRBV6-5 ASMSAPSSGNTIY
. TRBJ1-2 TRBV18 ASSPRTGQDGYT
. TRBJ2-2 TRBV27 ASSLGLAAAGELF
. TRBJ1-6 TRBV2 AIGGQGAGSPLH
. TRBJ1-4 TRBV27 ASSLSAGNVIYGEKLF
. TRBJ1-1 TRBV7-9 ASSLSPEAAAF
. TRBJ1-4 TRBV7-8 ASTLRGLADNEKLF
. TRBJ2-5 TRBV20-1 SARGRETQY
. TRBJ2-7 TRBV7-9 ASSLENGYNYEQY
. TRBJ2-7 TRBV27 ASPPADRELGEQY
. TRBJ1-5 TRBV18 ASSPAGGNQPQH
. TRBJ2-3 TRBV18 ASSPISVDTQY
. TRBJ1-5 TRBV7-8 ASSSGGGHSNQPQH
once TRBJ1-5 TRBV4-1 ASSQGAGSGTQPQH
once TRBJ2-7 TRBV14 ASSQNTGSGYEQY
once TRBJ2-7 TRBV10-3 AISQPTQRSYEQY
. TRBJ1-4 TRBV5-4 ASSFRDSNEKLF
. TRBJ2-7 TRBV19 ASSPQGTGFAYEQY